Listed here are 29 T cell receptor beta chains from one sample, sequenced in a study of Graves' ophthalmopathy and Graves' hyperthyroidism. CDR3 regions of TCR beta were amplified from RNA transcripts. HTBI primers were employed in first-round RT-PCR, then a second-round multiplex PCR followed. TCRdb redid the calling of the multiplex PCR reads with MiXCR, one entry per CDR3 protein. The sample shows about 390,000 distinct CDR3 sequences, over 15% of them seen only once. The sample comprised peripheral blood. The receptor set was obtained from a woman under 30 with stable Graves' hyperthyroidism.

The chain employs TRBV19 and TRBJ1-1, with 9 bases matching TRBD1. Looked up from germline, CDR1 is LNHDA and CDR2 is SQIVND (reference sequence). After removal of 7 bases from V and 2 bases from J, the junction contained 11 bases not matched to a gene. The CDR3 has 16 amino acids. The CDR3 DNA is TGTGCCAGTACCAAACAGGGGGCGGGACTAAACACTGAAGCTTTCTTT. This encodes CASTKQGAGLNTEAFF.

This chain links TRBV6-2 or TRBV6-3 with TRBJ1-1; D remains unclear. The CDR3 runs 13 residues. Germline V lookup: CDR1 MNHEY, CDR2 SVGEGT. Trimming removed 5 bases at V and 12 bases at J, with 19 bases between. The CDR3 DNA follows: TGTGCCAGCAGTGTCACCGAGCCGAGCCAGTCTTTCTTT. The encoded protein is CASSVTEPSQSFF.

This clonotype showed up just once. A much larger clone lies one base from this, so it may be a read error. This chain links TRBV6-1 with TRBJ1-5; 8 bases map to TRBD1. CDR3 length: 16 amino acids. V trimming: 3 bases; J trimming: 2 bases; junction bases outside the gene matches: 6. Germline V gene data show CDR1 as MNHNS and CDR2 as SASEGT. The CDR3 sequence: CASSDADRGGNQPQHF. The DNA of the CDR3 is TGTGCCAGCAGTGATGCTGACAGGGGTGGCAATCAGCCCCAGCATTTT.

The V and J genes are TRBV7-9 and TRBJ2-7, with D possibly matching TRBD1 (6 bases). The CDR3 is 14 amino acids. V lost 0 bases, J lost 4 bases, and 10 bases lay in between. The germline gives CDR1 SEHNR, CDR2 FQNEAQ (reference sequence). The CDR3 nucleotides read TGTGCCAGCAGCTTAGCGTACAGGGTTTACGAGCAGTACTTC. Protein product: CASSLAYRVYEQYF.

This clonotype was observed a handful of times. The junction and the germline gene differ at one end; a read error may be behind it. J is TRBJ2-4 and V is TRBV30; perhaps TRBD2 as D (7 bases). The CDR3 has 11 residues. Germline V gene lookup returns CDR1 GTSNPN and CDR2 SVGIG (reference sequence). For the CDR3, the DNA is TGTGCCTGGAAGGGGAGGGACATTAAGTACTTC. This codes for CAWKGRDIKYF.

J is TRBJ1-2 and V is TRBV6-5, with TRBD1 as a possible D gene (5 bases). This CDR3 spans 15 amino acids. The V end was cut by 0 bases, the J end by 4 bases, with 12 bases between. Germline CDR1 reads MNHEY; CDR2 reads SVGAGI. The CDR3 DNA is TGTGCCAGCAGTTACTCTTCCGGGGGAGGCTATGGCTACACCTTC. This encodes CASSYSSGGGYGYTF.

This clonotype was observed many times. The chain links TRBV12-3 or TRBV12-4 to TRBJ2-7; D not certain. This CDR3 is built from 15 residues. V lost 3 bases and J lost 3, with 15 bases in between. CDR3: CASSLRSPGHYEQYF. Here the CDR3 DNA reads TGTGCCAGCAGTTTGAGGAGCCCCGGCCACTACGAGCAGTACTTC.

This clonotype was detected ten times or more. CDR3 sequence: CASRVMGRNTEAFF. For the CDR3, the DNA is TGTGCCAGCAGAGTTATGGGCAGGAACACTGAAGCTTTCTTT. The chain joins TRBV6-2 or TRBV6-3 to TRBJ1-1; D is unresolved. Trimming shortened V by 6 bases and J by 1 base, and 12 bases separated the two germline ends. The CDR3 runs 14 residues. Germline-derived CDR1 and CDR2 are MNHEY and SVGEGT.

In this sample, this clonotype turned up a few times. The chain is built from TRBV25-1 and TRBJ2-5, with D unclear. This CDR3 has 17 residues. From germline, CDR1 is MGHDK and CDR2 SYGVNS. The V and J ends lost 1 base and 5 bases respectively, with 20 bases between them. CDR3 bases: TGTGCCAGCAGTGAATTTCCCCGGGTGGTCCCGTGGGAGACCCAGTACTTC. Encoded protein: CASSEFPRVVPWETQYF.

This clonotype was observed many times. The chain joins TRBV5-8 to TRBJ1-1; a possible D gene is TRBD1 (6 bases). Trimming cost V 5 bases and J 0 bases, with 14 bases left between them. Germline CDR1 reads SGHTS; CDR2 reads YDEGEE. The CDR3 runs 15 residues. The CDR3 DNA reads TGTGCCAGCAGAGCCGCAGGGGAGATGAACACTGAAGCTTTCTTT. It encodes CASRAAGEMNTEAFF.

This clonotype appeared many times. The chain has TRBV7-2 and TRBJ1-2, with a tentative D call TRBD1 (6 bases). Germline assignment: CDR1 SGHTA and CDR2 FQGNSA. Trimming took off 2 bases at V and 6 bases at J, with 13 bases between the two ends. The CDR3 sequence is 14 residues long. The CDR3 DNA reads TGTGCCAGCAGCTTAAGAGATCCAGGGGATGGCTACACCTTC. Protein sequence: CASSLRDPGDGYTF.

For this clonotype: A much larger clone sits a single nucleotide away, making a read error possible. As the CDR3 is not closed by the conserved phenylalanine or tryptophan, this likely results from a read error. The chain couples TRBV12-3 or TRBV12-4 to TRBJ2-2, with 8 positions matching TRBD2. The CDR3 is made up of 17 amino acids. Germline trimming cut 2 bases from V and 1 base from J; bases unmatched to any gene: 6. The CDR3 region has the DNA TGTGCCAGCAGTTTAAAAGGCAGCGGGGGGAACACCGGGGAGCTGTTTGTT. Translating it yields CASSLKGSGGNTGELFV.

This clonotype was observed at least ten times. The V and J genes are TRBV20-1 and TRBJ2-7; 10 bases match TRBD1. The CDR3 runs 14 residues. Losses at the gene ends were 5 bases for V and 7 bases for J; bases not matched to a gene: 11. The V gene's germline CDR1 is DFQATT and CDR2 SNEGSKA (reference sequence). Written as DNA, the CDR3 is TGCAGTGCTCTGGCGGGGACAGGGGCGGAAGAGCAGTACTTC. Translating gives CSALAGTGAEEQYF.

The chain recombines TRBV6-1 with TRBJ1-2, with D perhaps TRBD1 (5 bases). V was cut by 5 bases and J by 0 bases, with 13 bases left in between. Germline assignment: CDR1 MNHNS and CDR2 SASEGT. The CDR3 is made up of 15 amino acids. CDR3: CASSPGTAANYGYTF. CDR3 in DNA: TGTGCCAGCAGTCCTGGGACGGCAGCTAACTATGGCTACACCTTC.

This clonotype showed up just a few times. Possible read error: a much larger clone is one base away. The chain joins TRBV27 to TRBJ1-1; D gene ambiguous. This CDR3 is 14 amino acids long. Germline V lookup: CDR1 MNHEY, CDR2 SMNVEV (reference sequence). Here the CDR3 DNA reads TGTGCCAGCAGTTTCCGAACCGCAGGCACTGGAGCTTTCTTT. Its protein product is CASSFRTAGTGAFF.

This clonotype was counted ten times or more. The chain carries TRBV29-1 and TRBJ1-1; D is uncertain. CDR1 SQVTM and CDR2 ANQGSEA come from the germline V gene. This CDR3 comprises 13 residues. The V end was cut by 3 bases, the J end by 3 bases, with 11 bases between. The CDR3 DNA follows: TGCAGCGTTGAGCCAGGTGTCTACACTGAAGCTTTCTTT. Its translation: CSVEPGVYTEAFF.

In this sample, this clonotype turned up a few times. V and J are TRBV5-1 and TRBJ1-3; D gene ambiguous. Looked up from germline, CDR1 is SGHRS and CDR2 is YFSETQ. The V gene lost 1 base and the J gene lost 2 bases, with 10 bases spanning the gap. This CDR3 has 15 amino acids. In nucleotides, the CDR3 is TGCGCCAGCAGCTTGAGTCCAGGTCCTGGAAACACCATATATTTT. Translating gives CASSLSPGPGNTIYF.

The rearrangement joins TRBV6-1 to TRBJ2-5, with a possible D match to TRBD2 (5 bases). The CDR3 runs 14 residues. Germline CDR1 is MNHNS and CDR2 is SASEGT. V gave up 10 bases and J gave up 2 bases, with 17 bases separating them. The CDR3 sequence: CATLPRGRQETQYF. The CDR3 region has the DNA TGTGCCACCCTCCCCCGGGGTAGACAAGAGACCCAGTACTTC.

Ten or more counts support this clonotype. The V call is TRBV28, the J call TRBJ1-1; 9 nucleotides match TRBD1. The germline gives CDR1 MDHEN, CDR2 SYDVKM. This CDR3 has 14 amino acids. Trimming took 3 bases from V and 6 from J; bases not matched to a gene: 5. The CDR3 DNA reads TGTGCCAGCAGTTTCCCTAGGACAGGGGCTGAAGCTTTCTTT. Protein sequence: CASSFPRTGAEAFF.

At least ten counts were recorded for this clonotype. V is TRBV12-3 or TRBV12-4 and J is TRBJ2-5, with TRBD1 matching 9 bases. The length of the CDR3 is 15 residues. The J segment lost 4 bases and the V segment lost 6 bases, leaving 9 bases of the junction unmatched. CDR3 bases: TGTGCCAGCAGCCCTGGGACAGGGCCGGGAGAGACCCAGTACTTC. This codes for CASSPGTGPGETQYF.

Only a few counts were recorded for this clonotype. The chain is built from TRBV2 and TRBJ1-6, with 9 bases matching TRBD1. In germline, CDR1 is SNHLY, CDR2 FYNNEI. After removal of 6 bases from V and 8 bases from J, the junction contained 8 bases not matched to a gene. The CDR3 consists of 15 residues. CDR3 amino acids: CASSAPGQGYSPLHF. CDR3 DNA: TGTGCCAGCAGCGCTCCGGGACAGGGTTATTCACCCCTCCACTTT.

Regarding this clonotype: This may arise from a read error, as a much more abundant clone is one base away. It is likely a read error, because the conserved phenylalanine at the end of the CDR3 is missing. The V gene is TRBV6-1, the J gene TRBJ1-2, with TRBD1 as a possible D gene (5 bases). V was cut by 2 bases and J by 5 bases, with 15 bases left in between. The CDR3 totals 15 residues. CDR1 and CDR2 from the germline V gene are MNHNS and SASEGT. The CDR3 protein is CASSEFWGSLYGYTL. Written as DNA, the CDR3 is TGTGCCAGCAGTGAATTCTGGGGGAGTCTTTATGGCTACACCTTG.

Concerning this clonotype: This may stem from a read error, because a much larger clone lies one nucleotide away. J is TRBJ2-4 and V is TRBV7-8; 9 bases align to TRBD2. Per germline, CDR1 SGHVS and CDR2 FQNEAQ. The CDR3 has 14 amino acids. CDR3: CASSLGGGGNVQYF. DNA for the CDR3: TGTGCCAGCAGCTTAGGCGGGGGGGGAAACGTTCAGTACTTC.

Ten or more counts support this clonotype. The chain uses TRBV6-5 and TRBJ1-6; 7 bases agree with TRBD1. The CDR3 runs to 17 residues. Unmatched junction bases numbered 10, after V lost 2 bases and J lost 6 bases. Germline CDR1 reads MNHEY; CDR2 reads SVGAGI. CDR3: CASSYGGRGASNSPLHF. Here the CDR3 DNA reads TGTGCCAGCAGTTACGGGGGCAGGGGGGCGAGTAATTCACCCCTCCACTTT.

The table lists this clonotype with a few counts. Here the CDR3 DNA reads TGTGCCAGCAGCTCGTACAGGGGCGAGGACTATGGCTACACCTTC. This sequence encodes CASSSYRGEDYGYTF. V is TRBV7-2 and J is TRBJ1-2, with TRBD1 matching 7 bases. Per the germline V gene, CDR1 is SGHTA and CDR2 is FQGNSA. The CDR3 is made up of 15 amino acids. After removal of 4 bases from V and 3 bases from J, the junction contained 8 bases not matched to a gene.

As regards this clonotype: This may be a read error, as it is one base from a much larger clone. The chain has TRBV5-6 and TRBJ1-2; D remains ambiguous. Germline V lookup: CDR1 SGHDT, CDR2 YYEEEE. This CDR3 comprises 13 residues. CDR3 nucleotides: TGTGTCAGCAGAATGTCGGGCTCTGGAGGCTACACCTTC. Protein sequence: CVSRMSGSGGYTF.

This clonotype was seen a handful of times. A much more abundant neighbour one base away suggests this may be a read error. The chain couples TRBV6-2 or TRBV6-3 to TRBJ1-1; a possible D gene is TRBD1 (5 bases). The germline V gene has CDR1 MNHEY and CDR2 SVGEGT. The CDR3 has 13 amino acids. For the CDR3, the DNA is TGTGCCAGCAGTTACCCCCTGGGGACTGAAGCTTGCTTT. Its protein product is CASSYPLGTEACF.

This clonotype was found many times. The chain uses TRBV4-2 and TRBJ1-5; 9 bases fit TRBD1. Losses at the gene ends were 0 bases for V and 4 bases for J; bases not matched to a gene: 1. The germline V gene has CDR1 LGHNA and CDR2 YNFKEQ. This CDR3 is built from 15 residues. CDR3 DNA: TGTGCCAGCAGCCAAGATGGACAGGGGAATCAGCCCCAGCATTTT. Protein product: CASSQDGQGNQPQHF.

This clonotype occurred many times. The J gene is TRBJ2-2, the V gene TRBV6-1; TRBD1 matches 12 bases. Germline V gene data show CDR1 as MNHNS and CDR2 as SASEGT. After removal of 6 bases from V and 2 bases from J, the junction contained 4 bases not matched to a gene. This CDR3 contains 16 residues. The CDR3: CASRRDRGLNTGELFF. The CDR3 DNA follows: TGTGCCAGCAGACGGGACAGGGGGCTTAACACCGGGGAGCTGTTTTTT.